A single sample gave rise to the 28 T cell receptor beta chains below, sequenced in a study of TIL therapy for anti-PD-1-resistant metastatic lung cancer. As for time point: pre-treatment sample, taken before nivolumab and TIL therapy. Sequencing used immunoSEQ v3. The table came from immunoSEQ multiplex PCR; TCRdb's copy has only in-frame clones and leaves some out. This sample has around 20,000 clones; 75% to 80% occur once, and the top ten carry approximately 7.4%. The input for sequencing was blood, taken at baseline. These receptors all stem from a person between 25 and 79 years old with non-small cell lung cancer.

The CDR3 nucleotides read TGTGCCAGCAGTTTTGAAATAAGCAGTAATTCACCCCTCCACTTT. It yields the protein CASSFEISSNSPLHF. J is TRBJ1-6 and V is TRBV6-5; D uncertain. V lost 4 bases, J lost 6 bases, and 13 bases lay in between. The germline CDR1 and CDR2 sequences are MNHEY and SVGAGI. CDR3 length equals 15 residues.

The rearrangement links TRBV5-4 to TRBJ2-3; unclear D gene. This CDR3 is built from 15 residues. The ends were cut back, 3 bases at V and 1 base at J, with 12 bases in the middle. From germline, CDR1 is SGHNT and CDR2 YYREEE (reference sequence). The CDR3: CASSYLSSRTDTQYF. DNA of the CDR3: TGTGCCAGCAGCTACCTGTCCTCACGCACAGATACGCAGTATTTT. The whole variable domain, remainder taken from reference TRBV5-4 and TRBJ2-3, is ETGVTQSPTHLIKTRGQQVTLRCSSQSGHNTVSWYQQALGQGPQFIFQYYREEENGRGNFPPRFSGLQFPNYSSELNVNALELDDSALYLCASSYLSSRTDTQYFGPGTRLTVL.

CDR3 in DNA: TGTGCCAGCTTAAGTCCCGGGACAGGTAAGGCTGAAGCTTTCTTT. As protein: CASLSPGTGKAEAFF. The V gene is TRBV19, the J gene TRBJ1-1; 8 nucleotides align to TRBD1. Germline CDR1 reads LNHDA; CDR2 reads SQIVND (reference sequence). The CDR3 is 15 residues long. V lost 9 bases to trimming and J lost 6 bases; unmatched junction nucleotides: 15.

This sequence joins TRBV6-5 and TRBJ2-7; the match to TRBD1 covers 7 bases. The CDR3 is made up of 13 amino acids. V was clipped by 6 bases and J by 5 bases; unmatched bases: 7. Germline V CDR1 and CDR2: MNHEY, SVGAGI. The CDR3 DNA sequence: TGTGCCAGCAGGCGGACAGGAGGAGACGAGCAGTACTTC. It translates to CASRRTGGDEQYF.

The rearrangement joins TRBV21-1 to TRBJ2-4. TRBV21-1 has pseudogene status. This CDR3 region has 14 residues. As DNA, the CDR3 is TGTGCCAGCAGCAAAGCGGGGGATTGGAACATTCAGTACTTC. Translated, it gives CASSKAGDWNIQYF.

The V call is TRBV28, the J call TRBJ1-5; D may be TRBD1 (6 bases). With 7 bases removed from V and 0 bases from J, the gap between germline ends came to 16 bases. The germline V gene has CDR1 MDHEN and CDR2 SYDVKM. There are 16 residues in the CDR3. CDR3 region: CASNWGGSLSNQPQHF. CDR3 DNA sequence: TGTGCCAGCAACTGGGGGGGCTCTCTTAGCAATCAGCCCCAGCATTTT.

V gene TRBV5-1 combines with J gene TRBJ2-5; perhaps TRBD1 as D (7 bases). The V end was cut by 5 bases, the J end by 0 bases, with 14 bases between. This CDR3 has 15 residues. Per the germline V gene, CDR1 is SGHRS and CDR2 is YFSETQ. Here the CDR3 DNA reads TGCGCCAGCAGGGACTACAGGGGAGACCAAGAGACCCAGTACTTC. Its protein product is CASRDYRGDQETQYF.

The chain uses TRBV14 and TRBJ1-1; D is uncertain. Germline V gene sequence: CDR1 SGHDN, CDR2 FVKESK. Trimming pared 1 base from V and 4 bases from J, leaving 16 bases between. This CDR3 is built from 16 residues. CDR3 residues: CASSQGFSRWGTEAFF. The DNA for the CDR3 is TGTGCCAGCAGCCAAGGGTTTAGCCGGTGGGGCACTGAAGCTTTCTTT.

CDR3 in DNA: TGTGCCAGCAGCGGAGCCGTAGGGTTGGAGACCCAGTACTTC. Amino acids: CASSGAVGLETQYF. This chain connects TRBV9 to TRBJ2-5; D is unresolved. Trimming took off 3 bases at V and 5 bases at J, with 14 bases between the two ends. From germline, CDR1 is SGDLS and CDR2 YYNGEE. The CDR3 length is 14 residues.

This clone has just a few counts. This chain uses TRBV28 with TRBJ2-2, with D unresolved. Trimming took 0 bases from V and 1 from J, leaving 0 bases between them. This CDR3 has 13 residues. CDR1 and CDR2 from the germline V gene are MDHEN and SYDVKM. Here the CDR3 reads CASSLWNTGELFF. The DNA for the CDR3 is TGTGCCAGCAGTTTATGGAACACCGGGGAGCTGTTTTTT.

This rearrangement joins TRBV7-9 to TRBJ2-4, with TRBD1 matching 7 bases. The CDR3 contains 16 residues. J gave up 6 bases and V 1 base, and 9 bases lay outside the gene matches. Germline V gives CDR1 SEHNR, CDR2 FQNEAQ (reference sequence). The CDR3 spells CASSLGGSGTANIQYF. CDR3 nucleotide sequence: TGTGCCAGCAGCTTAGGAGGGAGTGGGACAGCAAACATTCAGTACTTC.

The rearrangement joins TRBV5-1 to TRBJ2-2; 8 nucleotides agree with TRBD2. The CDR3 length is 21 residues. The germline CDR1 and CDR2 sequences are SGHRS and YFSETQ. The V segment lost 1 base and the J segment 7 bases; nucleotides outside the gene matches: 24. CDR3 sequence: CASSLKSVRRVWRGAIGELFF. The CDR3 nucleotides read TGCGCCAGCAGCTTGAAGTCCGTGAGGAGGGTGTGGCGGGGGGCCATCGGGGAGCTGTTTTTT.

DNA for the CDR3: TGTGCCAGCGGACTCTGGGACAGGGGGTGGACTGAAGCTTTCTTT. This encodes CASGLWDRGWTEAFF. The chain is built from TRBV6-5 and TRBJ1-1; 11 bases are a match to TRBD1. V lost 8 bases to trimming and J lost 5 bases; unmatched junction nucleotides: 10. The CDR3 runs 15 residues. From germline, CDR1 is MNHEY and CDR2 SVGAGI.

V is TRBV5-4 and J is TRBJ2-1, with 11 bases aligning to TRBD2. Looked up from germline, CDR1 is SGHNT and CDR2 is YYREEE (reference sequence). The length of the CDR3 is 14 residues. V trimming: 2 bases; J trimming: 8 bases; junction bases outside the gene matches: 3. The chain's CDR3 is CASSFGTSGYEQFF. In DNA form, the CDR3 reads TGTGCCAGCAGCTTCGGGACTAGCGGTTATGAGCAGTTCTTC.

CDR3 DNA: TGTGCCAGCAGCCCCGGGACCCGGGACGAGCAGTACTTC. It yields the protein CASSPGTRDEQYF. This rearrangement joins TRBV4-2 to TRBJ2-7; either TRBD1 or TRBD2 may fit D (5 bases each). Germline values: CDR1 LGHNA, CDR2 YNFKEQ. V lost 4 bases, J lost 5 bases, and 12 bases lay in between. This CDR3 has 13 amino acids.

The gene calls are TRBV7-9 and TRBJ1-6; the D is unclear. V was pared by 5 bases and J by 6 bases, with 11 bases between. The CDR3 spans 14 residues. The V gene's germline CDR1 is SEHNR and CDR2 FQNEAQ (reference sequence). CDR3 sequence: CASSPGPLNSPLHF. DNA for the CDR3: TGTGCCAGCAGCCCAGGACCCCTTAATTCACCCCTCCACTTT.

This clone was found a few times. The rearrangement uses TRBV14 and TRBJ1-2; D unclear. CDR1 is SGHDN and CDR2 is FVKESK in the germline V gene. V was pared by 2 bases and J by 4 bases, with 5 bases between. The CDR3 extends over 12 amino acids. The CDR3 DNA reads TGTGCCAGCAGCCAAAATCGCTATGGCTACACCTTC. Its translation is CASSQNRYGYTF.

The chain links TRBV6-2 or TRBV6-3 to TRBJ2-3; perhaps TRBD2 as D (7 bases). CDR1 MNHEY and CDR2 SVGEGT come from the germline V gene. CDR3 length: 16 residues. V was pared by 2 bases and J by 3 bases, with 15 bases between. The CDR3 is CASSYPSRGGTDTQYF. The CDR3 DNA follows: TGTGCCAGCAGTTACCCATCGAGGGGGGGGACAGATACGCAGTATTTT.

The chain couples TRBV5-1 to TRBJ1-1; weak D call: TRBD1 (5 bases). Trimming removed 3 bases from V and 3 bases from J, with 12 bases in between. The length of the CDR3 is 14 residues. Germline V CDR1 and CDR2: SGHRS, YFSETQ. In DNA, the CDR3 is TGCGCCAGCAGCTCCCGTGGGGGATACACTGAAGCTTTCTTT. Its translation is CASSSRGGYTEAFF. Filled out from reference TRBV5-1 and TRBJ1-1, the complete variable domain reads KAGVTQTPRYLIKTRGQQVTLSCSPISGHRSVSWYQQTPGQGLQFLFEYFSETQRNKGNFPGRFSGRQFSNSRSEMNVSTLELGDSALYLCASSSRGGYTEAFFGQGTRLTVV.

The chain is built from TRBV4-3 and TRBJ2-7, with D possibly TRBD2 on 5 matching bases. Germline V CDR1 and CDR2: LGHNA, YSLEER. This CDR3 region has 15 residues. The V and J ends lost 1 base and 1 base respectively, with 11 bases between them. The CDR3 sequence: CASSQGDYESYEQYF. CDR3 nucleotides: TGCGCCAGCAGCCAAGGCGACTATGAATCCTACGAGCAGTACTTC.

This sequence joins TRBV11-2 and TRBJ1-1, with TRBD1 identical over 8 bases. The germline gives CDR1 SGHAT, CDR2 FQNNGV. With V trimmed by 7 bases and J by 6 bases, 10 bases remained unmatched. This CDR3 contains 14 residues. CDR3 in amino acids: CASIQWTGRAEAFF. As DNA, the CDR3 is TGTGCCAGCATACAATGGACAGGGCGGGCTGAAGCTTTCTTT. Combining the CDR3 with reference TRBV11-2 and TRBJ1-1 gives the whole variable domain EAGVAQSPRYKIIEKRQSVAFWCNPISGHATLYWYQQILGQGPKLLIQFQNNGVVDDSQLPKDRFSAERLKGVDSTLKIQPAKLEDSAVYLCASIQWTGRAEAFFGQGTRLTVV.

The CDR3 is CAWSVTRDSPLHF. The CDR3 DNA is TGTGCCTGGAGTGTTACGCGTGATTCACCCCTCCACTTT. V gene TRBV30 combines with J gene TRBJ1-6; D remains unclear. V lost 0 bases, J lost 8 bases, and 8 bases lay in between. This CDR3 spans 13 amino acids. Germline CDR1 is GTSNPN and CDR2 is SVGIG (reference sequence).

The V call is TRBV19, the J call TRBJ2-5, with TRBD2 matching over 7 bases. Looked up from germline, CDR1 is LNHDA and CDR2 is SQIVND (reference sequence). J lost 2 bases, V lost 11 bases, and 11 bases had no gene match. This CDR3 comprises 14 residues. The CDR3: CACSKGREQETQYF. CDR3 in DNA: TGTGCCTGTTCCAAGGGGCGGGAGCAAGAGACCCAGTACTTC.

The gene calls are TRBV11-2 and TRBJ2-5, with 8 bases identical to TRBD2. CDR3 length equals 16 residues. CDR1 is SGHAT, CDR2 FQNNGV, per germline. V was clipped by 3 bases and J by 6 bases; unmatched bases: 12. In DNA, the CDR3 is TGTGCCAGCAGCTTTTTTTTCGCGGGAGGCGGGAAGACCCAGTACTTC. This codes for CASSFFFAGGGKTQYF.

This chain uses TRBV6-1 with TRBJ1-2, with a tentative D call TRBD1 (5 bases). CDR1 is MNHNS and CDR2 is SASEGT in the germline V gene. The V gene lost 2 bases and the J gene lost 6 bases, with 13 bases spanning the gap. CDR3 length equals 14 residues. The CDR3: CASSERPRVNGYTF. CDR3 bases: TGTGCCAGCAGTGAAAGGCCCAGGGTCAATGGCTACACCTTC.

The rearrangement joins TRBV30 to TRBJ1-1; tentatively, D is TRBD1 (5 bases). Germline-derived CDR1 and CDR2 are GTSNPN and SVGIG (reference sequence). V lost 3 bases to trimming and J lost 3 bases, with 20 bases between them. The CDR3 contains 16 residues. CDR3 in amino acids: CAWRGGSANSYTEAFF. The CDR3 DNA reads as TGTGCCTGGAGGGGGGGATCCGCTAATTCGTACACTGAAGCTTTCTTT.

V usage is TRBV9 and J usage is TRBJ2-7, with TRBD2 matching 12 bases. V trimming: 4 bases; J trimming: 0 bases; junction bases outside the gene matches: 14. Germline V gene data show CDR1 as SGDLS and CDR2 as YYNGEE. The CDR3 totals 19 residues. Here the CDR3 reads CASSPGLAGRTSSSYEQYF. CDR3 bases: TGTGCCAGCAGCCCAGGACTAGCGGGGCGTACCTCTTCCTCCTACGAGCAGTACTTC.

The chain links TRBV28 to TRBJ1-1; no clear D gene. The germline V gene has CDR1 MDHEN and CDR2 SYDVKM. The CDR3 sequence is 14 residues long. V dropped 5 bases and J dropped 2 bases, with 12 bases sitting between them. The CDR3 sequence is CASSPPYSNTEAFF. The CDR3 nucleotides are TGTGCCAGCAGTCCGCCGTACAGTAACACTGAAGCTTTCTTT.